This T cell receptor beta chain originates from a study of T cell changes during pregnancy in multiple sclerosis. With V trimmed by 10 bases and J by 4 bases, 24 bases remained unmatched. This CDR3 comprises 20 residues. Per germline, CDR1 MNHEY and CDR2 SMNVEV (reference sequence). The table came from immunoSEQ multiplex PCR; TCRdb's copy has only in-frame clones and leaves some out. The data show 93,000 or so clones, almost 95% seen once. This chain links TRBV27 with TRBJ2-2; the match to TRBD2 covers 10 bases. This sequence originates from a female donor with multiple sclerosis, enrolled in a pregnancy study. Sequenced material: peripheral blood, taken after pregnancy. In DNA form, the CDR3 reads TGTGCCACGCGAGGGGGCTTAAGCGGGAGGGCCATCACTCCCACCGGGGAGCTGTTTTTT. Protein: CATRGGLSGRAITPTGELFF.